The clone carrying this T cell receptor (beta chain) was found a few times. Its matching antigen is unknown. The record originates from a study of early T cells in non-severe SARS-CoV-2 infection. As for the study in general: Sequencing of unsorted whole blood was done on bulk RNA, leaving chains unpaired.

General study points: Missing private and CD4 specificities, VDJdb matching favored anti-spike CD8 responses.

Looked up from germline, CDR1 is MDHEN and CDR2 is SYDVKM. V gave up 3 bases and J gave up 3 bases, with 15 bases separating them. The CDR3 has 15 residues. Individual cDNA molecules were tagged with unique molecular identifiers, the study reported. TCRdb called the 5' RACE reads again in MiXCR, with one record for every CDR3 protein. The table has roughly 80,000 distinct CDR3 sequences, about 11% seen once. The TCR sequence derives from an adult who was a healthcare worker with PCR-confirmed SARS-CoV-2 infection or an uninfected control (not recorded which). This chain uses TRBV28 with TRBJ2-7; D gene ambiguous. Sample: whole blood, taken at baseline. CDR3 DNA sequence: TGTGCCAGCAGTTTGACAAATTTCCAGAGCTACGAGCAGTACTTC. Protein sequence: CASSLTNFQSYEQYF.